This T cell receptor (beta chain) appears in the sequencing data of a study of blood T cell repertoires in COVID-19. Study in general: PBMCs, B-cell-depleted T cells, or T cells provided the cDNA or gDNA that made up the material.

CDR3 length: 14 residues. Germline CDR1 is SGHNT and CDR2 is YYREEE (reference sequence). The ends were cut back, 0 bases at V and 0 bases at J, with 5 bases in the middle. Enrolled during active infection, Seattle patients were then followed longitudinally. Sequencing used immunoSEQ multiplex PCR; TCRdb keeps in-frame clones, though not all of them. The data contain 200,000 to 250,000 clones, about 90% of them singletons. The sequencing sample was made of peripheral blood. The genes are TRBV5-4 and TRBJ2-3; D remains unclear. The origin of this receptor is a man under 40 with COVID-19, enrolled during active disease. The CDR3 reads CASSLAISTDTQYF. Written as DNA, the CDR3 is TGTGCCAGCAGCTTGGCCATCAGCACAGATACGCAGTATTTT.